This T cell receptor (beta chain) was recovered during a study of CD8 T cells in ankylosing spondylitis. The CDR3 sequence is 12 residues long. Trimming stripped 5 bases from V and 4 bases from J, with 12 bases between. The germline V gene has CDR1 DFQATT and CDR2 SNEGSKA (reference sequence). With molecular barcodes, quantitative 5'-RACE was used to make the TCR beta libraries. TCRdb re-called the 5' RACE reads with MiXCR, one entry per CDR3 protein. This sample carries 230,000 or so distinct CDR3 sequences, 20% to 30% of them seen once, and the ten largest clones take roughly 0.6%. The sample holds many counts of this clonotype. The antigen is unknown. The study, taken as a whole, reports: Some of these motif variants have turned up before, in reports on reactive arthritis synovial fluid and blood. Under 10 highly homologous variants formed a TCR beta motif that appeared characteristic of ankylosing spondylitis blood. Significant enrichment of disease-linked clones was reported in matched ankylosing spondylitis synovial fluid.

The clonotype comes from a male donor with ankylosing spondylitis or in good health (not recorded which). Sample: blood, either unsorted or a sorted T cell fraction (not recorded which). The J gene is TRBJ2-7, the V gene TRBV20-1; a weak D match, TRBD1 (5 bases). The CDR3, as DNA: TGCAGTGCTCCAATGCAGGGTTACGAGCAGTACTTC. As protein: CSAPMQGYEQYF.